The entry below describes one T cell receptor (beta chain). In the original processing: Amplification of reference gene primers was used by the study to estimate nucleated cell counts. The table came from immunoSEQ multiplex PCR; TCRdb's copy has only in-frame clones and leaves some out. D and trimming come from the DNA, and the V and J calls and clone size come from that table. The sample yields over 150,000 clones, roughly 85% seen once. The entry originates in a study of blood T cell repertoires in COVID-19. About the study: Some COVID-19 samples were acute and others convalescent; all came from the United States, Italy and Spain.

The CDR3 runs 16 residues. Trimming at V came to 2 bases and at J to 6 bases, leaving 4 bases not matched to a gene. Per the germline V gene, CDR1 is MGHRA and CDR2 is YSYEKL. This receptor was obtained from a woman aged 80 or over with acute or convalescent COVID-19. The gene calls are TRBV4-1 and TRBJ2-2; 12 bases align to TRBD2. Sequencing used peripheral blood. The CDR3 DNA reads TGCGCCAGCAGCCAACCGACTAGCGGGAGATCCGGGGAGCTGTTTTTT. Its translation is CASSQPTSGRSGELFF.